These 30 T cell receptor beta chains originate from one sample sequenced in a study of chemoradiotherapy in HPV16-positive cancers (dated by TCRdb to about 2022). The protocol used for the library was the immunoSEQ multiplex PCR assay. TCRdb stores this immuneACCESS table with in-frame sequences only. Part of the clones is absent; in the studies checked, under half of the shortfall reflects unresolved V genes, and no reason is known for the rest. Recorded for this sample are about 2,500 clones; around 81% of them occurred a single time. The ten largest account for around 40% of the sample. The sequencing here drew on tumor tissue, taken from a patient who underwent chemoradiotherapy. The receptors derive from a human donor with HPV-associated anogenital cancer.

This sequence joins TRBV6-4 and TRBJ2-1; 7 bases are a match to TRBD2. Losses at the gene ends were 0 bases for V and 2 bases for J; bases not matched to a gene: 1. The CDR3 consists of 15 residues. The germline CDR1 and CDR2 sequences are MRHNA and SNTAGT. The CDR3 nucleotides read TGTGCCAGCAGTGACTCGGGGGGGGCCTACAATGAGCAGTTCTTC. It yields the protein CASSDSGGAYNEQFF.

V usage is TRBV2 and J usage is TRBJ1-5; tentatively, D is TRBD1 (6 bases). Per the germline V gene, CDR1 is SNHLY and CDR2 is FYNNEI. The ends were cut back, 6 bases at V and 1 base at J, with 13 bases in the middle. The CDR3 totals 15 residues. Here the CDR3 reads CASRPIQGSNQPQHF. The DNA for the CDR3 is TGTGCCAGCAGGCCGATACAGGGAAGCAATCAGCCCCAGCATTTT.

V and J are TRBV5-6 and TRBJ2-3; a possible D gene is TRBD1 (5 bases). CDR1 and CDR2 from the germline V gene are SGHDT and YYEEEE. V was trimmed by 4 bases and J by 0 bases, leaving 15 bases between them. This CDR3 region has 16 residues. CDR3 protein: CASSPPGALSTDTQYF. As DNA, the CDR3 is TGTGCCAGCAGCCCTCCTGGGGCTCTTAGCACAGATACGCAGTATTTT.

V and J are TRBV4-1 and TRBJ2-1; D perhaps matches TRBD2 (6 bases). Germline CDR1 and CDR2: MGHRA and YSYEKL. V shed 4 bases and J shed 7 bases, with 20 bases lying between them. CDR3 length: 16 residues. The CDR3 nucleotides are TGCGCCAGCAGCCCGCCCTTAGGAGCGGGTCCTAATGAGCAGTTCTTC. Translation gives CASSPPLGAGPNEQFF.

This sequence joins TRBV4-1 and TRBJ1-4; D not resolved. CDR1 MGHRA and CDR2 YSYEKL come from the germline V gene. The CDR3 is 15 residues long. V shed 1 base and J shed 3 bases, with 9 bases lying between them. The CDR3 coding sequence is TGCGCCAGCAGCCAAGGGGCAGCCTCTAATGAAAAACTGTTTTTT. Translating it yields CASSQGAASNEKLFF.

A note on this clone: Other DNA sequences in this specimen translate into the identical CDR3. This chain uses TRBV7-9 with TRBJ1-1; D uncertain. V lost 4 bases and J lost 4, with 4 bases in between. CDR3 size: 11 residues. Germline lookup yields CDR1 SEHNR and CDR2 FQNEAQ (reference sequence). The CDR3: CASSSSTEAFF. As DNA, the CDR3 is TGTGCCAGCAGCTCCTCCACTGAAGCTTTCTTT.

The rearrangement joins TRBV6-6 to TRBJ1-2; no definite D call. Trimming shortened V by 2 bases and J by 2 bases, and 6 bases separated the two germline ends. The CDR3 totals 13 residues. CDR1 MNHNY and CDR2 SVGAGI come from the germline V gene (reference sequence). Here the CDR3 reads CASSYLGNYGYTF. DNA of the CDR3: TGTGCCAGCAGTTACCTAGGGAACTATGGCTACACCTTC.

V usage is TRBV4-1 and J usage is TRBJ2-3; a weak D match, TRBD2 (5 bases). V lost 2 bases to trimming and J lost 3 bases, with 9 bases between them. Germline CDR1 and CDR2: MGHRA and YSYEKL. CDR3 length: 14 residues. The CDR3 nucleotides read TGCGCCAGCAGCCAAACGAGACTAACAGATACGCAGTATTTT. Residues: CASSQTRLTDTQYF.

CDR3 nucleotide sequence: TGTGCCAGCACGACTCTAGCCTCGAGCTCCTACGAGCAGTACTTC. This translates into CASTTLASSSYEQYF. The chain couples TRBV7-8 to TRBJ2-7, with D tentatively TRBD2 (5 bases). CDR1 is SGHVS, CDR2 FQNEAQ, per germline. V was clipped by 7 bases and J by 0 bases, with 16 bases between them. The CDR3 has 15 amino acids.

This chain uses TRBV6-5 with TRBJ2-7, with 7 bases that match TRBD1. CDR3 length: 11 residues. Germline V lookup: CDR1 MNHEY, CDR2 SVGAGI. With 6 bases clipped from V and 5 bases from J, the junction kept 1 base outside the gene matches. CDR3 coding DNA: TGTGCCAGCAGACAGGGGCACGAGCAGTACTTC. It codes for CASRQGHEQYF.

This chain links TRBV19 with TRBJ2-2; D unresolved. From germline, CDR1 is LNHDA and CDR2 SQIVND (reference sequence). This CDR3 comprises 13 residues. V was clipped by 5 bases and J by 3 bases, with 7 bases between them. The CDR3 spells CASSPRDTGELFF. CDR3 sequence (DNA): TGTGCCAGTAGTCCACGGGACACCGGGGAGCTGTTTTTT.

In its sample, this clone was seen a few times. The chain links TRBV6-1 to TRBJ2-5; the match to TRBD1 covers 7 bases. There are 12 residues in the CDR3. Germline V gives CDR1 MNHNS, CDR2 SASEGT. J gave up 6 bases and V 6 bases, and 4 bases lay outside the gene matches. CDR3 region: CASRNRGQTQYF. The CDR3 bases are TGTGCCAGCAGGAACAGGGGTCAGACCCAGTACTTC.

The rearrangement uses TRBV6-6 and TRBJ1-5; D gene unclear. The CDR3 is 15 amino acids. Deletions cut 4 bases from V and 4 bases from J, with 14 bases between. CDR1 MNHNY and CDR2 SVGAGI come from the germline V gene (reference sequence). CDR3 residues: CASSSPLDLNQPQHF. CDR3 coding DNA: TGTGCCAGCAGTTCCCCGTTGGATCTGAATCAGCCCCAGCATTTT.

This clone came up a few times. The chain joins TRBV5-6 to TRBJ1-1; tentatively, D is TRBD1 (5 bases). Between the trimmed V and J ends, which lost 2 bases and 0 bases, there was a span of 5 bases. Looked up from germline, CDR1 is SGHDT and CDR2 is YYEEEE. The CDR3 sequence is 13 residues long. The CDR3 loop is CASSLGVNTEAFF. Written as DNA, the CDR3 is TGTGCCAGCAGCTTAGGGGTGAACACTGAAGCTTTCTTT.

The V call is TRBV6-1, the J call TRBJ1-2; D is uncertain. Trimming removed 0 bases from V and 5 bases from J, with 10 bases in between. The CDR3 contains 14 residues. Germline-derived CDR1 and CDR2 are MNHNS and SASEGT. The CDR3: CASSEAERAYGYTF. The CDR3 coding sequence is TGTGCCAGCAGTGAAGCAGAGCGGGCTTATGGCTACACCTTC.

The rearrangement uses TRBV28 and TRBJ1-5; tentative D call: TRBD1 (5 bases). The CDR3 is 15 residues long. V lost 4 bases and J 3 bases, leaving 13 bases between the germline ends. Germline assignment: CDR1 MDHEN and CDR2 SYDVKM. In nucleotides, the CDR3 is TGTGCCAGCAGTTCGCGGACATTTAACAATCAGCCCCAGCATTTT. Its translation is CASSSRTFNNQPQHF.

The chain combines TRBV29-1 with TRBJ2-3; 9 bases align to TRBD2. The junction had 14 bases not matched to a gene; V was cut back by 4 bases and J by 3 bases. This CDR3 is 17 amino acids long. Germline V lookup: CDR1 SQVTM, CDR2 ANQGSEA. The CDR3 DNA is TGCAGCGTTGCCCTTGGAGGTAGCGGGAGAAGGACAGATACGCAGTATTTT. It specifies CSVALGGSGRRTDTQYF.

The chain couples TRBV9 to TRBJ1-3; no definite D call. Trimming shortened V by 0 bases and J by 1 base, and 14 bases separated the two germline ends. The V gene's germline CDR1 is SGDLS and CDR2 YYNGEE. The CDR3 is 17 amino acids. CDR3 nucleotide sequence: TGTGCCAGCAGCGTAGAAGAAGACGTCCTGTCTGGAAACACCATATATTTT. This gives the protein CASSVEEDVLSGNTIYF.

The rearrangement uses TRBV4-2 and TRBJ2-1; D remains unclear. The CDR3 covers 14 residues. V dropped 0 bases and J dropped 6 bases, with 9 bases sitting between them. The germline gives CDR1 LGHNA, CDR2 YNFKEQ. In DNA, the CDR3 is TGTGCCAGCAGCCAAGATTACGCGTTCAATGAGCAGTTCTTC. It codes for CASSQDYAFNEQFF.

The chain couples TRBV6-5 to TRBJ2-5, with 11 bases lining up with TRBD2. The germline CDR1 and CDR2 sequences are MNHEY and SVGAGI. The V and J ends lost 3 bases and 4 bases, in that order; junction bases with no gene match: 4. The CDR3 is made up of 15 amino acids. This chain's CDR3 is CASSYTSGSSETQYF. The CDR3 DNA reads TGTGCCAGCAGTTATACTAGCGGGAGTTCAGAGACCCAGTACTTC.

The chain combines TRBV7-9 with TRBJ2-1; 8 nucleotides line up with TRBD2. Trimming took 4 bases from V and 3 from J; bases not matched to a gene: 5. The CDR3 sequence is 15 residues long. The germline V gene has CDR1 SEHNR and CDR2 FQNEAQ (reference sequence). CDR3 residues: CASSSDGTSYNEQFF. For the CDR3, the DNA is TGTGCCAGCAGCTCAGACGGGACTAGCTACAATGAGCAGTTCTTC.

This clone has a handful of counts. The rearrangement joins TRBV30 to TRBJ2-1, with D maybe TRBD1 (6 bases). CDR1 and CDR2 (germline): GTSNPN, SVGIG (reference sequence). The V end was cut by 5 bases, the J end by 1 base, with 12 bases between. This CDR3 is 14 amino acids long. CDR3 sequence reads: CAWGTHMSYNEQFF. The CDR3 DNA is TGTGCCTGGGGGACACATATGTCCTACAATGAGCAGTTCTTC.

The chain carries TRBV28 and TRBJ2-2, with a tentative D call TRBD1 (5 bases). The CDR3 loop spans 15 amino acids. From germline, CDR1 is MDHEN and CDR2 SYDVKM. V dropped 2 bases and J dropped 1 base, with 8 bases sitting between them. The chain's CDR3 is CASSLLTGNTGELFF. CDR3 DNA sequence: TGTGCCAGCAGTTTACTAACAGGGAACACCGGGGAGCTGTTTTTT. The whole variable domain, filled in from reference TRBV28 and TRBJ2-2, reads DVKVTQSSRYLVKRTGEKVFLECVQDMDHENMFWYRQDPGLGLRLIYFSYDVKMKEKGDIPEGYSVSREKKERFSLILESASTNQTSMYLCASSLLTGNTGELFFGEGSRLTVL.

The rearrangement joins TRBV2 to TRBJ2-7; the match to TRBD2 covers 9 bases. The trim removed 2 bases at V and 5 bases at J, leaving 4 bases unmatched. This CDR3 contains 14 residues. The germline gives CDR1 SNHLY, CDR2 FYNNEI. CDR3 region: CASSEIAGVNEQYF. As DNA, the CDR3 is TGTGCCAGCAGTGAAATAGCGGGAGTCAACGAGCAGTACTTC. Supplemented by reference TRBV2 and TRBJ2-7, the full variable domain reads EPEVTQTPSHQVTQMGQEVILRCVPISNHLYFYWYRQILGQKVEFLVSFYNNEISEKSEIFDDQFSVERPDGSNFTLKIRSTKLEDSAMYFCASSEIAGVNEQYFGPGTRLTVT.

This clone was recorded only once. This chain uses TRBV29-1 with TRBJ2-7; TRBD1 agrees at 7 bases. This CDR3 is 14 amino acids long. The V segment lost 0 bases and the J segment 6 bases; nucleotides outside the gene matches: 8. Germline V gives CDR1 SQVTM, CDR2 ANQGSEA. The CDR3 protein is CSVEEGIQGSEQYF. The CDR3 DNA sequence: TGCAGCGTTGAAGAAGGGATACAGGGGTCCGAGCAGTACTTC.

The chain links TRBV19 to TRBJ2-6; perhaps TRBD1 as D (7 bases). CDR1 is LNHDA and CDR2 is SQIVND in the germline V gene (reference sequence). Deletions cut 9 bases from V and 0 bases from J, with 21 bases between. The CDR3 has 18 residues. CDR3 amino acids: CASHGGTDHFSGANVLTF. The CDR3 nucleotides are TGTGCCAGCCATGGAGGGACAGACCATTTCTCTGGGGCCAACGTCCTGACTTTC.

This chain links TRBV30 with TRBJ1-1; 7 nucleotides align to TRBD1. Germline values: CDR1 GTSNPN, CDR2 SVGIG (reference sequence). The CDR3 length is 15 residues. V dropped 1 base and J dropped 4; count of bases not matched to a gene: 9. The CDR3 spells CAWSARRGRGTEAFF. CDR3 sequence (DNA): TGTGCCTGGAGTGCCCGGAGGGGGCGAGGCACTGAAGCTTTCTTT.

The V and J genes are TRBV2 and TRBJ1-1; no clear D. Trimming left V 4 bases short and J 1 base short, with 10 bases between. CDR3 length: 14 residues. Germline V gene lookup returns CDR1 SNHLY and CDR2 FYNNEI. The CDR3 DNA is TGTGCCAGCAGTGGGAGGCGGCAGAACACTGAAGCTTTCTTT. Protein product: CASSGRRQNTEAFF. Complete variable domain (other parts from reference TRBV2 and TRBJ1-1): EPEVTQTPSHQVTQMGQEVILRCVPISNHLYFYWYRQILGQKVEFLVSFYNNEISEKSEIFDDQFSVERPDGSNFTLKIRSTKLEDSAMYFCASSGRRQNTEAFFGQGTRLTVV.

The table lists this clone with a count of one. This sequence joins TRBV19 and TRBJ2-2; perhaps TRBD2 as D (6 bases). The CDR3 length is 17 residues. Trimming took off 3 bases at V and 4 bases at J, with 18 bases between the two ends. In germline, CDR1 is LNHDA, CDR2 SQIVND (reference sequence). In nucleotides, the CDR3 is TGTGCCAGTAGTATTCGGGATGGGGGGTTTGTCACCGGGGAGCTGTTTTTT. This sequence encodes CASSIRDGGFVTGELFF.

CDR3 sequence reads: CSVDIAVSTDTQYF. The DNA for the CDR3 is TGCAGCGTTGATATAGCGGTTAGCACAGATACGCAGTATTTT. The chain employs TRBV29-1 and TRBJ2-3; D is possibly TRBD2 (6 bases). This CDR3 has 14 amino acids. Trimming pared 3 bases from V and 0 bases from J, leaving 10 bases between. From germline, CDR1 is SQVTM and CDR2 ANQGSEA.